This TCR beta chain derives from a study of PD-L1 blockade in urothelial cancer. On the study more broadly: Males with bladder-origin urothelial cancer constituted about nine tenths of the roughly 29 patients. At 3 weeks (second dose) and 6 weeks after starting treatment, blood was analyzed. A median roughly 150,000 T cells were found in blood samples. The study's findings and limits: Prediction of better survival came from below-median pretreatment blood TCR clonality.

Profiling relied on immunoSEQ multiplex PCR, and the TCRdb table lists in-frame clones only, not all of them. The repertoire holds some 120,000 clones, with around nine tenths as singletons. Time point indicated: peripheral blood 6 weeks after treatment start. Points on this clone: Antigen: not known.

Sequenced material: PBMCs, taken around atezolizumab (anti-PD-L1) treatment. The TCR was taken from a man in his sixties with urothelial cancer.

CDR3 loop: CASSPPSGSGNEQFF. CDR3 in DNA: TGTGCCAGCTCACCACCTAGCGGGAGTGGGAATGAGCAGTTCTTC. The rearrangement uses TRBV18 and TRBJ2-1; TRBD2 aligns across 9 bases. Germline V gene data show CDR1 as KGHSH and CDR2 as LQKENI. The V segment lost 0 bases and the J segment 7 bases; nucleotides outside the gene matches: 4. There are 15 residues in the CDR3.